This T cell receptor beta chain was profiled in a study of blood T cell repertoires in COVID-19. V lost 4 bases, J lost 7 bases, and 10 bases stayed unmatched. CDR1 is SGHAT and CDR2 is FQNNGV in the germline V gene. The CDR3 runs 15 residues. Libraries were prepared by immunoSEQ multiplex PCR; TCRdb keeps only in-frame clonotypes and omits some of them. This sample carries around 210,000 clones, 70% to 90% of them seen once, and the ten largest clones take 0.6% to 0.9%. The material sequenced was peripheral blood. V gene TRBV11-2 combines with J gene TRBJ2-5, with TRBD2 matching over 9 bases. The receptor was derived from a woman in her 70s with acute or convalescent COVID-19. CDR3 DNA: TGTGCCAGCAGCTCGCCTAGCGGGGTGCCGGGGACCCAGTACTTC. As protein: CASSSPSGVPGTQYF.